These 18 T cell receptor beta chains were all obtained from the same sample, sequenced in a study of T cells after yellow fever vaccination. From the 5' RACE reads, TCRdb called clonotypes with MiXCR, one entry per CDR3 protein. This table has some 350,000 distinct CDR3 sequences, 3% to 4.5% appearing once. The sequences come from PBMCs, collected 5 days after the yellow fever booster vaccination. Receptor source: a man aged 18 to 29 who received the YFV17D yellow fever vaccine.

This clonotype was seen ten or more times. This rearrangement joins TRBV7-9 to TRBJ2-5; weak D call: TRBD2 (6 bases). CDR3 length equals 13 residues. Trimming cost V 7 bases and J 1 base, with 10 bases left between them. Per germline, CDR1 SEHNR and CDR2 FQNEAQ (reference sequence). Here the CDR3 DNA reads TGTGCCAGCACCCGGGGGTTCCAAGAGACCCAGTACTTC. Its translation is CASTRGFQETQYF. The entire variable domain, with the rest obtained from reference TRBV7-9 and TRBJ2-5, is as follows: DTGVSQNPRHKITKRGQNVTFRCDPISEHNRLYWYRQTLGQGPEFLTYFQNEAQLEKSRLLSDRFSAERPKGSFSTLEIQRTEQGDSAMYLCASTRGFQETQYFGPGTRLLVL.

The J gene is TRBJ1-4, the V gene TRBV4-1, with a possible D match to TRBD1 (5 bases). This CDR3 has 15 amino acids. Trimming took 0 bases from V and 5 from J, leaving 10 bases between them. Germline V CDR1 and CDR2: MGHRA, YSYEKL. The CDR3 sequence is CASSQDDGQNEKLFF. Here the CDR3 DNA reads TGCGCCAGCAGCCAAGATGATGGACAAAATGAAAAACTGTTTTTT.

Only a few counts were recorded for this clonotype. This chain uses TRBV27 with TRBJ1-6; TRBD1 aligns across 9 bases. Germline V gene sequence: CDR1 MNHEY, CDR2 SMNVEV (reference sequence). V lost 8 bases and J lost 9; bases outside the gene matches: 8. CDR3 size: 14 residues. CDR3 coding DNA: TGTGCCAGCGGGGACAGGGATACGAGTTCACCCCTCCACTTT. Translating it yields CASGDRDTSSPLHF.

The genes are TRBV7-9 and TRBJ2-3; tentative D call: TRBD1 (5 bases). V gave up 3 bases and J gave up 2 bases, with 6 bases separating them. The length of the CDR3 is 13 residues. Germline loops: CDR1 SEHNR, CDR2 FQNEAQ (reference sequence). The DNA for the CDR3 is TGTGCCAGCAGCTTCAGGGACACAGATACGCAGTATTTT. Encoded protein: CASSFRDTDTQYF.

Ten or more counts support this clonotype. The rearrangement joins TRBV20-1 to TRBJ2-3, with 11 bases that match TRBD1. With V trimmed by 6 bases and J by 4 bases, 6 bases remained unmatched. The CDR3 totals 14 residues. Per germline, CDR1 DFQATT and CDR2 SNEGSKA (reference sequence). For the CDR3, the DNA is TGCAGTGCCCTGGGACAGGGGGGGTCAGATACGCAGTATTTT. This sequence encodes CSALGQGGSDTQYF.

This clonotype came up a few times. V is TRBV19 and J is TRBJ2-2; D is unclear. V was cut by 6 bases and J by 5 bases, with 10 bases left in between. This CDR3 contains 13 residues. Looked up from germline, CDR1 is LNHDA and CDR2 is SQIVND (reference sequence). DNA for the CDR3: TGTGCCAGTAGCACGACATCTACCGGGGAGCTGTTTTTT. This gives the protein CASSTTSTGELFF.

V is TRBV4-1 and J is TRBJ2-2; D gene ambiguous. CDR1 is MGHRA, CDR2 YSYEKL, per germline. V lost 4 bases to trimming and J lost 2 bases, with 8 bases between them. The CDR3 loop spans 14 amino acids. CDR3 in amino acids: CASSRSRNTGELFF. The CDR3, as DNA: TGCGCCAGCAGCCGGAGTAGAAACACCGGGGAGCTGTTTTTT.

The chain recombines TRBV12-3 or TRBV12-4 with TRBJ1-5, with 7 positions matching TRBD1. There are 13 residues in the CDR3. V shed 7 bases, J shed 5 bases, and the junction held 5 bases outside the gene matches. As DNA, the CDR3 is TGTGCCAGCACTCGGACAGGCGATCAGCCCCAGCATTTT. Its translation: CASTRTGDQPQHF.

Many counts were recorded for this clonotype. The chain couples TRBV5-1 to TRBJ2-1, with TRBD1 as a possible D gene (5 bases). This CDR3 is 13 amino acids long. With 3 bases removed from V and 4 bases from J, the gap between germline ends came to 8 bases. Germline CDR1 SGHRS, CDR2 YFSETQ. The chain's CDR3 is CASSSTVYNEQFF. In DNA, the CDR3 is TGCGCCAGCAGCTCGACAGTTTACAATGAGCAGTTCTTC.

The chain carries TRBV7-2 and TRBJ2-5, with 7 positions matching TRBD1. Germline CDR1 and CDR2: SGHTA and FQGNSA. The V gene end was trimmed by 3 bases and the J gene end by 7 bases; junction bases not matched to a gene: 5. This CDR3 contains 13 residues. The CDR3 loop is CASSFQGDGTQYF. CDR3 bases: TGTGCCAGCAGCTTCCAGGGGGATGGGACCCAGTACTTC.

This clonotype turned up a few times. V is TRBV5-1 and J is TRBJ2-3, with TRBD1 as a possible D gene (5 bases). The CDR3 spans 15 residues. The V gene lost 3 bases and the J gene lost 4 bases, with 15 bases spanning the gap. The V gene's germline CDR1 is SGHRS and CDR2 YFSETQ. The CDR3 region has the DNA TGCGCCAGCAGCTCGGAAAACTTAGGGGCAGATACGCAGTATTTT. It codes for CASSSENLGADTQYF.

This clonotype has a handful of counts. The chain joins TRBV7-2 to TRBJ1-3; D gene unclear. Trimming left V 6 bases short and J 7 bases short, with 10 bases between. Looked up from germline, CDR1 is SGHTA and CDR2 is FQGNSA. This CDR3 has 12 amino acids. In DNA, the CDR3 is TGTGCCAGCAGGCCGGCGGGGAACACCATATATTTT. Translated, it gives CASRPAGNTIYF.

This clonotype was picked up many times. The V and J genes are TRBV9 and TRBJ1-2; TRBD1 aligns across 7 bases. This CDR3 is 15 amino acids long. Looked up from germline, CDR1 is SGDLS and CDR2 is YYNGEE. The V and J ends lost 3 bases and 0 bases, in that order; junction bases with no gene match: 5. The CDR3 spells CASSAGGPTNYGYTF. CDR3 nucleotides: TGTGCCAGCAGCGCAGGGGGACCGACTAACTATGGCTACACCTTC.

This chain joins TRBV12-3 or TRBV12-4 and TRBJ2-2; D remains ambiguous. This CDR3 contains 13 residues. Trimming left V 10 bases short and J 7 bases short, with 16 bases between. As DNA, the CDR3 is TGTGCCAATGAAGACAATTTGGGCGGGGAGCTGTTTTTT. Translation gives CANEDNLGGELFF.

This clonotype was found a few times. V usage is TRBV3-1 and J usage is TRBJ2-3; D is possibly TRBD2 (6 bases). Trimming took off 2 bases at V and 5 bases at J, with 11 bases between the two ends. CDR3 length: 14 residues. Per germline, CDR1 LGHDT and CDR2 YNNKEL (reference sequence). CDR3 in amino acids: CASSQRLRGDTQYF. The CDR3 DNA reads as TGTGCCAGCAGCCAAAGGCTGCGGGGAGATACGCAGTATTTT.

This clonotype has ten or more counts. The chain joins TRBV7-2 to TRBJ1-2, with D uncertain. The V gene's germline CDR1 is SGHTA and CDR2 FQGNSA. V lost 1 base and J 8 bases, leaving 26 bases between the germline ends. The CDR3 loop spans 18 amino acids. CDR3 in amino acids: CASSLGPAIIPPSKGYTF. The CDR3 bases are TGTGCCAGCAGCTTAGGGCCAGCCATTATCCCTCCCTCTAAGGGCTACACCTTC.

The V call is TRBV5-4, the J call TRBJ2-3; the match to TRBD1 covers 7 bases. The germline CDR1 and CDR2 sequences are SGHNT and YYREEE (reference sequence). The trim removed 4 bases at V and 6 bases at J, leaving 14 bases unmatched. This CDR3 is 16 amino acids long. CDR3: CASSPQDRRNLDTQYF. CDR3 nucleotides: TGTGCCAGCAGCCCCCAGGACAGGCGCAATTTGGATACGCAGTATTTT.

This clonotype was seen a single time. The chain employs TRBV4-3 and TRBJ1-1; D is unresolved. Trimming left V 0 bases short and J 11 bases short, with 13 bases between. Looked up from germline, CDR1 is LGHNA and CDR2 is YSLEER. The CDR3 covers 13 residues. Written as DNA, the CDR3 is TGCGCCAGCAGCCAAGAGATGGCTCGGAACGCTTTCTTT. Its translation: CASSQEMARNAFF.